This TCR beta chain emerged from a study of blood T cells in healthy people across ages. Trimming removed 6 bases from V and 5 bases from J; junction bases left unmatched: 10. The CDR3 runs 15 residues. The use of a sample-barcoded 5' primer and a J-beta primer mix characterized a second PCR of roughly 6 to 11 cycles. Via MiXCR, TCRdb re-called the 5' RACE reads, giving one row per CDR3 protein. The sample contains around 280,000 distinct CDR3 sequences, 25% to 30% of which appear only once. J is TRBJ2-3 and V is TRBV12-3 or TRBV12-4, with TRBD2 matching 8 bases. The sequence derives from a woman in her 70s in good health. The sample taken for sequencing was blood. For the CDR3, the DNA is TGTGCCAGCAGCCCCGGGGAGCGGGAGCTAGATACGCAGTATTTT. It yields the protein CASSPGERELDTQYF.